Presented here are 27 T cell receptor beta chains from one specimen sequenced in a study of CD4 and CD8 cells across lung adenocarcinoma regions. TCRdb analysed the PCR reads with MiXCR anew, one entry per CDR3 protein. The sample consists of about 7,600 distinct CDR3 sequences, around 45% of them appearing once. Sequences were obtained from CD8+ T cells from the center of a lung tumor. The receptors shown here come from a male donor with lung adenocarcinoma. The CD4 and CD8 labels of this study may be unreliable.

This rearrangement joins TRBV6-1 to TRBJ2-1; D is unresolved. The assigned J gene may be wrong: the sequence end matches TRBJ2-7 better. The germline CDR1 and CDR2 sequences are MNHNS and SASEGT. This CDR3 spans 12 amino acids. This CDR3 is CASSERRYEQYV. In DNA form, the CDR3 reads TGTGCCAGCAGTGAGCGGCGCTACGAGCAGTACGTC.

This clonotype has just one count. In this CDR3 the conserved last residue, phenylalanine or tryptophan, is missing, so a read error is likely. The limits of the CDR3 on the DNA are not certain, so only TCRdb's listed CDR3 is given. The rearrangement links TRBV12-5 to TRBJ2-5. Including both end residues, the CDR3 is 8 amino acids long. Germline V CDR1 and CDR2: LGHNT, FRNRAP. The CDR3 region is CRDAVSPC.

This clonotype was observed a few times. The chain links TRBV14 to TRBJ2-5, with 7 nucleotides matching TRBD2. The closer fit of TRBJ2-1 to the DNA end suggests the J call may be wrong. The CDR3 covers 15 residues. Germline loops: CDR1 SGHDN, CDR2 FVKESK. As DNA, the CDR3 is TGTGCCAGCAGCCAAAACCCATGGGGGGGGGGGGAGCAGTTCTTC. Protein product: CASSQNPWGGGEQFF.

The CDR3 region has the DNA TGTGCCAGCAGACAGGGAGAGTATGGCTACACCTTC. Translation: CASRQGEYGYTF. The chain employs TRBV27 and TRBJ1-2; TRBD1 is a possible D gene (6 bases). CDR1 is MNHEY and CDR2 is SMNVEV in the germline V gene (reference sequence). V was pared by 6 bases and J by 5 bases, with 10 bases between. This CDR3 contains 12 residues.

J is TRBJ2-5 and V is TRBV6-1, with 8 bases aligning to TRBD1. The J call is in doubt because the DNA end fits TRBJ2-7 better. CDR3 length: 14 residues. The V gene's germline CDR1 is MNHNS and CDR2 SASEGT. DNA for the CDR3: TGTGCCAGCAGGGCGGACAGGGCTACCTACGAGCAGTACTTC. It specifies CASRADRATYEQYF.

The chain employs TRBV6-1 and TRBJ1-6; D ambiguous. The CDR3 sequence is 12 residues long. The ends were cut back, 1 base at V and 14 bases at J, with 9 bases in the middle. Germline lookup yields CDR1 MNHNS and CDR2 SASEGT. The CDR3 nucleotides are TGTGCCAGCAGTGAAGAAGGACTCTCCCTCCACTTT. Its protein product is CASSEEGLSLHF.

This clonotype was observed a few times. The chain joins TRBV7-2 to TRBJ2-1; 7 nucleotides align to TRBD2. CDR1 is SGHTA, CDR2 FQGNSA, per germline. The CDR3 sequence is 16 residues long. V shed 2 bases, J shed 2 bases, and the junction held 6 bases outside the gene matches. The CDR3 DNA is TGTGCCAGCAGCTTAAGGGGCGGGAGCACCTACAATGAGCAGTTCTTC. Translation: CASSLRGGSTYNEQFF. Looking up the rest from reference TRBV7-2 and TRBJ2-1 gives the full variable domain: GAGVSQSPSNKVTEKGKDVELRCDPISGHTALYWYRQSLGQGLEFLIYFQGNSAPDKSGLPSDRFSAERTGGSVSTLTIQRTQQEDSAVYLCASSLRGGSTYNEQFFGPGTRLTVL.

V is TRBV4-1 and J is TRBJ2-3; TRBD2 agrees at 10 bases. Germline V gives CDR1 MGHRA, CDR2 YSYEKL. This CDR3 contains 16 residues. V shed 5 bases, J shed 6 bases, and the junction held 11 bases outside the gene matches. CDR3 bases: TGCGCCAGCAGCGGCCTAGCGGGAGCCGTCAGGGATACGCAGTATTTT. Translating gives CASSGLAGAVRDTQYF.

In this sample, this clonotype turned up many times. The V and J genes are TRBV6-1 and TRBJ2-2; D may correspond to TRBD1 or TRBD2 (5 bases each). The CDR3 runs to 13 residues. Germline V CDR1 and CDR2: MNHNS, SASEGT. Trimming took off 7 bases at V and 7 bases at J, with 13 bases between the two ends. The CDR3 reads CASTEWGYGELFF. The DNA for the CDR3 is TGTGCCAGCACCGAATGGGGGTACGGGGAGCTGTTTTTT.

This clonotype showed up just a few times. This chain connects TRBV6-1 to TRBJ2-3; TRBD1 might be the D (5 bases). Per the germline V gene, CDR1 is MNHNS and CDR2 is SASEGT. This CDR3 region has 14 residues. The V gene lost 5 bases and the J gene lost 8 bases, with 17 bases spanning the gap. The CDR3 reads CASSLGDGAFTQYF. CDR3 DNA sequence: TGTGCCAGCAGTCTCGGCGATGGGGCCTTTACGCAGTATTTT.

V and J are TRBV3-1 and TRBJ2-3; TRBD2 might be the D (6 bases). V lost 1 base and J 3 bases, leaving 11 bases between the germline ends. CDR1 LGHDT and CDR2 YNNKEL come from the germline V gene (reference sequence). The CDR3 runs 15 residues. CDR3 sequence reads: CASSQATGVTDTQYF. Here the CDR3 DNA reads TGTGCCAGCAGCCAAGCGACGGGAGTGACAGATACGCAGTATTTT.

This clonotype was counted between two and nine times. The chain couples TRBV5-1 to TRBJ1-2; a possible D gene is TRBD1 (6 bases). V was pared by 5 bases and J by 5 bases, with 16 bases between. Germline V gene data show CDR1 as SGHRS and CDR2 as YFSETQ. The CDR3 contains 14 residues. CDR3 sequence reads: CASSRTYGQYGYTF. For the CDR3, the DNA is TGCGCCAGCAGTAGGACGTACGGACAGTATGGCTACACCTTC.

The V gene is TRBV6-5, the J gene TRBJ1-2; perhaps TRBD1 as D (5 bases). This CDR3 has 15 amino acids. CDR1 and CDR2 from the germline V gene are MNHEY and SVGAGI. Trimming pared 0 bases from V and 7 bases from J, leaving 15 bases between. Written as DNA, the CDR3 is TGTGCCAGCAGTTACTCCCGGGGCCATTCGGGTGGCTACACCTTC. Protein sequence: CASSYSRGHSGGYTF.

The sample holds many counts of this clonotype. The chain recombines TRBV7-8 with TRBJ2-1; 14 nucleotides agree with TRBD2. CDR1 is SGHVS, CDR2 FQNEAQ, per germline. Trimming took 9 bases from V and 10 from J; bases not matched to a gene: 14. The CDR3 runs 16 residues. DNA for the CDR3: TGTGCCAGTCGCCGACTTCCGGGACTAGCGGGGGAGGAGCAGTTCTTC. Residues: CASRRLPGLAGEEQFF.

The chain joins TRBV6-5 to TRBJ1-6; D might be TRBD1 (5 bases). Germline V CDR1 and CDR2: MNHEY, SVGAGI. This CDR3 has 16 residues. The V end lost 0 bases, the J end lost 7 bases, and 13 bases lay between the germline ends. CDR3 amino acids: CASSYSGAGKNSPLHF. The CDR3 nucleotides read TGTGCCAGCAGTTACTCAGGGGCAGGGAAGAATTCACCCCTCCACTTT.

CDR3 protein: CASSQGTGGKTQYF. DNA for the CDR3: TGTGCCAGCAGCCAAGGGACAGGGGGAAAAACGCAGTATTTT. The J gene is TRBJ2-3, the V gene TRBV14, with TRBD1 identical over 10 bases. V trimming: 1 base; J trimming: 9 bases; junction bases outside the gene matches: 4. The germline V gene has CDR1 SGHDN and CDR2 FVKESK. This CDR3 comprises 14 residues.

This clonotype appeared a few times. The chain couples TRBV6-1 to TRBJ2-5; D is uncertain. The V end was cut by 11 bases, the J end by 1 base, with 14 bases between. The germline V gene has CDR1 MNHNS and CDR2 SASEGT. This CDR3 is built from 13 residues. CDR3 amino acids: CAASKIFQETQYF. The CDR3 DNA sequence: TGTGCCGCCTCTAAGATCTTCCAAGAGACCCAGTACTTC.

Ten or more counts support this clonotype. V usage is TRBV18 and J usage is TRBJ2-1; D is possibly TRBD1 (6 bases). This CDR3 comprises 16 residues. Looked up from germline, CDR1 is KGHSH and CDR2 is LQKENI. V dropped 5 bases and J dropped 0 bases, with 14 bases sitting between them. CDR3 in amino acids: CASSTSGVLSYNEQFF. CDR3 sequence (DNA): TGTGCCAGCTCAACATCAGGGGTCCTCTCCTACAATGAGCAGTTCTTC.

The count of this clonotype is one. V usage is TRBV11-2 and J usage is TRBJ2-1, with D tentatively TRBD2 (6 bases). Germline CDR1 and CDR2: SGHAT and FQNNGV. The CDR3 totals 15 residues. V was clipped by 1 base and J by 0 bases, with 7 bases between them. CDR3 sequence: CASSLAGVSYNEQFF. The CDR3 DNA reads TGTGCCAGCAGCTTAGCGGGGGTCTCCTACAATGAGCAGTTCTTC.

This clonotype came up many times. The V and J genes are TRBV6-1 and TRBJ2-7, with TRBD2 matching 11 bases. V trimming: 4 bases; J trimming: 4 bases; junction bases outside the gene matches: 6. The CDR3 is 15 residues long. From germline, CDR1 is MNHNS and CDR2 SASEGT. CDR3 bases: TGTGCCAGCAGTGTTATAGCGGGAGGGGGGTACGAGCAGTACTTC. Its translation: CASSVIAGGGYEQYF.

The chain links TRBV6-1 to TRBJ2-5; D is perhaps TRBD2 (6 bases). V lost 3 bases and J lost 5, with 13 bases in between. From germline, CDR1 is MNHNS and CDR2 SASEGT. The length of the CDR3 is 14 residues. The CDR3 loop reads CASSDWGRSETQYF. CDR3 DNA: TGTGCCAGCAGTGATTGGGGGAGGTCGGAGACCCAGTACTTC.

This clonotype was counted many times. Here the CDR3 DNA reads TGTGCCAGCAGCCAAGGGATTCGAAGTAACTATGGCTACACCTTC. Its translation: CASSQGIRSNYGYTF. This rearrangement joins TRBV3-1 to TRBJ1-2; D gene unclear. Between the trimmed V and J ends, which lost 1 base and 1 base, there was a span of 10 bases. Germline V gene lookup returns CDR1 LGHDT and CDR2 YNNKEL (reference sequence). The CDR3 consists of 15 residues. Supplemented by reference TRBV3-1 and TRBJ1-2, the full variable domain reads DTAVSQTPKYLVTQMGNDKSIKCEQNLGHDTMYWYKQDSKKFLKIMFSYNNKELIINETVPNRFSPKSPDKAHLNLHINSLELGDSAVYFCASSQGIRSNYGYTFGSGTRLTVV.

In this sample, this clonotype turned up once. The DNA of the CDR3 is TGTGCCAGCAGTGTCGGGACAAACCAAGAGACCCAGTACTTC. Amino acid sequence: CASSVGTNQETQYF. The chain recombines TRBV6-1 with TRBJ2-4, with a possible D match to TRBD1 (6 bases). The DNA end is a closer match to TRBJ2-5, so the J assignment may be wrong. Germline CDR1 reads MNHNS; CDR2 reads SASEGT. The CDR3 contains 14 residues.

This clonotype showed up many times. A much bigger clone sits one base away, suggesting this may be a read error. The rearrangement joins TRBV6-1 to TRBJ2-1; TRBD2 is a possible D gene (5 bases). The CDR3 length is 13 residues. Germline V gives CDR1 MNHNS, CDR2 SASEGT. The V end lost 10 bases, the J end lost 13 bases, and 23 bases lay between the germline ends. CDR3 amino acids: CATADSFGETQFF. CDR3 nucleotide sequence: TGTGCCACCGCGGACTCGTTCGGAGAGACCCAGTTCTTC.

This clonotype was counted a few times. The chain is built from TRBV7-9 and TRBJ1-2; D is ambiguous. The CDR3 has 16 residues. V lost 1 base to trimming and J lost 8 bases, with 20 bases between them. Germline CDR1 reads SEHNR; CDR2 reads FQNEAQ (reference sequence). The CDR3 loop is CASSLGFQPSRGGYTF. The CDR3 region has the DNA TGTGCCAGCAGCTTAGGTTTCCAACCTTCCCGCGGAGGCTACACCTTC.

This clonotype has just a few counts. The rearrangement joins TRBV4-1 to TRBJ2-1; TRBD2 agrees at 15 bases. CDR1 MGHRA and CDR2 YSYEKL come from the germline V gene. Losses at the gene ends were 2 bases for V and 7 bases for J; bases not matched to a gene: 9. This CDR3 spans 18 amino acids. The CDR3 protein is CASSQTRGLAGGENEQFF. CDR3 coding DNA: TGCGCCAGCAGCCAAACTAGAGGACTAGCGGGGGGGGAAAATGAGCAGTTCTTC.

This rearrangement joins TRBV6-1 to TRBJ2-3; 9 nucleotides match TRBD2. Per germline, CDR1 MNHNS and CDR2 SASEGT. The CDR3 covers 18 residues. J lost 0 bases, V lost 7 bases, and 14 bases had no gene match. CDR3 sequence (DNA): TGTGCCAGCAAGGTTAGCGGGAGAAGAACAACTAGCACAGATACGCAGTATTTT. Translated: CASKVSGRRTTSTDTQYF.